This T cell receptor (beta chain) was identified in a study of Tregs in tolerant kidney transplant recipients. Regarding the study as a whole: Expanding Tregs on activated donor B cells appeared to best identify donor-specific TCRbeta clones.

V was clipped by 3 bases and J by 4 bases, with 4 bases between them. Per germline, CDR1 LNHDA and CDR2 SQIVND (reference sequence). The CDR3 length is 12 residues. Produced via immunoSEQ multiplex PCR; TCRdb's table is partial and in-frame only. The sample shows roughly 45,000 clones, 91% of them seen only once. Details on this clone: Its specificity is unknown.

CD4+CD25+CD127- Tregs, CD4+CD25- non-Tregs, CD4 and CD8 cells were sorted. The V gene is TRBV19, the J gene TRBJ1-5; D uncertain. This TCR was recovered from a human donor in good health. The sample consisted of Tregs from blood. CDR3: CASSIQNQPQHF. In DNA, the CDR3 is TGTGCCAGTAGTATCCAGAATCAGCCCCAGCATTTT.